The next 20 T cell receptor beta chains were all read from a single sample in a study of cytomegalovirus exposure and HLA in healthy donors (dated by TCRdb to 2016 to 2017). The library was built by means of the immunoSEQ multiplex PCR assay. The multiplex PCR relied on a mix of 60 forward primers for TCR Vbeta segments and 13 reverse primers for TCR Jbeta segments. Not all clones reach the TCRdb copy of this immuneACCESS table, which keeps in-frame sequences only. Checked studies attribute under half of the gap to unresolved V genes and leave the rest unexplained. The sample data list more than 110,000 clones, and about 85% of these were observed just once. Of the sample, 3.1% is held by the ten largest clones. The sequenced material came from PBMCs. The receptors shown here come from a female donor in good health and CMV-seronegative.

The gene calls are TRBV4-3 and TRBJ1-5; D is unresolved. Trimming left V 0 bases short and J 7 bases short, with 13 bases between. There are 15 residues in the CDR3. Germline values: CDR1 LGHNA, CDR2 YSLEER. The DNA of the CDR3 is TGCGCCAGCAGCCAAGATTGGGGTGGGGAGCAGCCCCAGCATTTT. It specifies CASSQDWGGEQPQHF.

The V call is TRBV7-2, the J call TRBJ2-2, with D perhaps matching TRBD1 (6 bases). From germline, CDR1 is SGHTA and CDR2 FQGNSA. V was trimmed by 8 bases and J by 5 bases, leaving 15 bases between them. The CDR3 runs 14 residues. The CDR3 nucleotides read TGTGCCAGCGGCACAGGGTTGCAGACCGGGGAGCTGTTTTTT. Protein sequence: CASGTGLQTGELFF.

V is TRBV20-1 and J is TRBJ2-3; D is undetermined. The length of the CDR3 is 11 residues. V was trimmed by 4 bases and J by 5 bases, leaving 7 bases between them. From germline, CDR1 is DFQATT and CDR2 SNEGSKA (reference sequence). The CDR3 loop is CSATGGDTQYF. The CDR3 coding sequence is TGCAGTGCTACGGGTGGAGATACGCAGTATTTT.

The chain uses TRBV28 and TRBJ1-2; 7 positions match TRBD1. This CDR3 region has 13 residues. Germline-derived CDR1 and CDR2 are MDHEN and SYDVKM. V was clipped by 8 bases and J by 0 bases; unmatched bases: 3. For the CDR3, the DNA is TGTGCCAGCCTGGACAGGCCTAACTATGGCTACACCTTC. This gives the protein CASLDRPNYGYTF.

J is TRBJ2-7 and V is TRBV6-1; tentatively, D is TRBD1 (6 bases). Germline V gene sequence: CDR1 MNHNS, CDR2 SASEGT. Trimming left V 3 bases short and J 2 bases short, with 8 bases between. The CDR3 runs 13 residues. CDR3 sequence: CASSDWTAYEQYF. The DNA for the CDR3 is TGTGCCAGCAGTGACTGGACAGCCTACGAGCAGTACTTC.

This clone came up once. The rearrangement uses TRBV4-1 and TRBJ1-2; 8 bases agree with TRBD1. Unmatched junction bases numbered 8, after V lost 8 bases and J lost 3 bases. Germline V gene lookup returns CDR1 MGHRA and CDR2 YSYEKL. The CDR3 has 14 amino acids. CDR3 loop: CASGRTGLYYGYTF. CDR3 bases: TGCGCCAGCGGGCGGACAGGGCTTTACTATGGCTACACCTTC.

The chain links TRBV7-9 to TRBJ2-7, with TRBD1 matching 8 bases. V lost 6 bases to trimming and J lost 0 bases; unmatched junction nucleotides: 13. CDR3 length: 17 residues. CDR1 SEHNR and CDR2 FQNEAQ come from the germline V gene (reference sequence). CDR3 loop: CASRGTGYGPNSYEQYF. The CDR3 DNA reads TGTGCCAGCAGAGGGACAGGCTACGGCCCTAACTCCTACGAGCAGTACTTC. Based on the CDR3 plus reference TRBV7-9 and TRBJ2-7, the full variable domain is DTGVSQNPRHKITKRGQNVTFRCDPISEHNRLYWYRQTLGQGPEFLTYFQNEAQLEKSRLLSDRFSAERPKGSFSTLEIQRTEQGDSAMYLCASRGTGYGPNSYEQYFGPGTRLTVT.

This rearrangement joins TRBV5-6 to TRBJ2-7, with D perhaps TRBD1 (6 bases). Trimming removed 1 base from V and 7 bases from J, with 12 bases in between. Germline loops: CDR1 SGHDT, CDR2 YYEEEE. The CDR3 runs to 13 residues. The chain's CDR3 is CASSLWGLGEQYF. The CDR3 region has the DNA TGTGCCAGCAGCTTGTGGGGGCTGGGGGAGCAGTACTTC.

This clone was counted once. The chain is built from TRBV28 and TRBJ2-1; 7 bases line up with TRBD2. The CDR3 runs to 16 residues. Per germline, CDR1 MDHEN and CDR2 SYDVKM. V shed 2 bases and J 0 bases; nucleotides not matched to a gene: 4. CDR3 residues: CASSLGGRASYNEQFF. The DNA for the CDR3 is TGTGCCAGCAGTTTAGGGGGGAGGGCCTCCTACAATGAGCAGTTCTTC.

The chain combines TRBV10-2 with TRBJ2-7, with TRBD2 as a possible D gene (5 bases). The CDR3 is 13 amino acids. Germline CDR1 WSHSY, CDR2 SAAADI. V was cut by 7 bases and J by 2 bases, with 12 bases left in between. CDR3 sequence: CASTPSRAYEQYF. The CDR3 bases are TGCGCCAGCACACCGTCGAGGGCCTACGAGCAGTACTTC.

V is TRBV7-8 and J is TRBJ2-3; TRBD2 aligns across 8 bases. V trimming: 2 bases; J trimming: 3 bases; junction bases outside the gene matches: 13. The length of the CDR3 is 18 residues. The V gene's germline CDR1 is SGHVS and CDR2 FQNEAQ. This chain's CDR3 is CASSLRSGGPGGTDTQYF. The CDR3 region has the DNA TGTGCCAGCAGCTTACGGTCGGGAGGGCCTGGGGGGACAGATACGCAGTATTTT.

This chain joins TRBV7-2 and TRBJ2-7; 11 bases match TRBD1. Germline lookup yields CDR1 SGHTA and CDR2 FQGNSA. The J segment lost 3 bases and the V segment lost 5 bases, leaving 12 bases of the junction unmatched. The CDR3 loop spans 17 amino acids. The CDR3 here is CASSLYTAGTGGYEQYF. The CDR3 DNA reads TGTGCCAGCAGCCTATACACGGCTGGGACAGGGGGCTACGAGCAGTACTTC.

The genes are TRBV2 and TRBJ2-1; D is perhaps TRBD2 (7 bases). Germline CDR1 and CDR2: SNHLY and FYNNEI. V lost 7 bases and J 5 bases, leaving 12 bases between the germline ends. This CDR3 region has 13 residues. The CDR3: CASKGGGDNEQFF. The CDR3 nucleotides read TGTGCCAGCAAGGGGGGGGGCGACAATGAGCAGTTCTTC.

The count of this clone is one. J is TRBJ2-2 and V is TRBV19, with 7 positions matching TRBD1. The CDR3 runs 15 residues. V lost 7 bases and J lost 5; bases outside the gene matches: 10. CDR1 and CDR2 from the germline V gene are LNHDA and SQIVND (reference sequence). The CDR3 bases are TGTGCCAGTACCTTGACAGGGCCGGCTACCGGGGAGCTGTTTTTT. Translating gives CASTLTGPATGELFF.

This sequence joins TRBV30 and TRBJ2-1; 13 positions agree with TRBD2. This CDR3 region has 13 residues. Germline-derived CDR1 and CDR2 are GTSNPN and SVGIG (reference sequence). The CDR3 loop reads CAGTSGAYNEQFF. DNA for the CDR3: TGTGCTGGGACTAGCGGGGCCTACAATGAGCAGTTCTTC. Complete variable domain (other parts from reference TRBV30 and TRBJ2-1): SQTIHQWPATLVQPVGSPLSLECTVEGTSNPNLYWYRQAAGRGLQLLFYSVGIGQISSEVPQNLSASRPQDRQFILSSKKLLLSDSGFYLCAGTSGAYNEQFFGPGTRLTVL.

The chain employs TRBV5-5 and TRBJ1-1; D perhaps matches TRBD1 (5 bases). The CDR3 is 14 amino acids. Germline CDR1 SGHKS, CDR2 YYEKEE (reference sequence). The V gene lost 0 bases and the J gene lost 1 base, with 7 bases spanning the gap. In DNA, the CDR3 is TGTGCCAGCAGCTTGGTACAGGCGAACACTGAAGCTTTCTTT. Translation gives CASSLVQANTEAFF.

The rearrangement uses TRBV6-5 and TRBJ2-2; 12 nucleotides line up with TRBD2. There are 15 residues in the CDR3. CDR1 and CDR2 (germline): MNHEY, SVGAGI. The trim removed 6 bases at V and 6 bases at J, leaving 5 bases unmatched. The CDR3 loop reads CASRAPSGRAGELFF. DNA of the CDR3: TGTGCCAGCAGGGCCCCTAGCGGGAGGGCCGGGGAGCTGTTTTTT.

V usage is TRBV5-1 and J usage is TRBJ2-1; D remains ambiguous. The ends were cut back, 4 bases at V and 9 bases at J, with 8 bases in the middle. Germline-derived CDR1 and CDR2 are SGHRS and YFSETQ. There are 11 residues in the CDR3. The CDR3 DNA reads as TGCGCCAGCAGCGCTACTGGTGAGCAGTTCTTC. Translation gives CASSATGEQFF. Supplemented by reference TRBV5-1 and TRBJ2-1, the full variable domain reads KAGVTQTPRYLIKTRGQQVTLSCSPISGHRSVSWYQQTPGQGLQFLFEYFSETQRNKGNFPGRFSGRQFSNSRSEMNVSTLELGDSALYLCASSATGEQFFGPGTRLTVL.

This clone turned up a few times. The CDR3 loop is CASIQQGGHTGELFF. CDR3 in DNA: TGTGCCAGCATTCAACAGGGGGGACACACCGGGGAGCTGTTTTTT. The chain is built from TRBV2 and TRBJ2-2, with 8 positions matching TRBD1. Germline trimming cut 7 bases from V and 3 bases from J; bases unmatched to any gene: 7. The CDR3 is made up of 15 amino acids. CDR1 is SNHLY and CDR2 is FYNNEI in the germline V gene. The whole variable domain, remainder taken from reference TRBV2 and TRBJ2-2, is EPEVTQTPSHQVTQMGQEVILRCVPISNHLYFYWYRQILGQKVEFLVSFYNNEISEKSEIFDDQFSVERPDGSNFTLKIRSTKLEDSAMYFCASIQQGGHTGELFFGEGSRLTVL.

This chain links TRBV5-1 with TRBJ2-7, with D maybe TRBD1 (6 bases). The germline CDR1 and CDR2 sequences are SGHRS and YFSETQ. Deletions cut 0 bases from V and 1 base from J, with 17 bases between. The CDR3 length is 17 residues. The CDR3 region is CASSLEAPGDTSYEQYF. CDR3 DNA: TGCGCCAGCAGCTTGGAGGCGCCCGGGGACACTTCCTACGAGCAGTACTTC.